This is a list of T cell receptor beta chains from one sample in a study of OX40 agonist ivuxolimab in advanced cancers. The data were produced by immunoSEQ multiplex PCR, yet TCRdb's version contains in-frame clones alone and is incomplete. The data show tens of thousands of clones, about 94% seen once. The sequenced sample was CD4+ or CD8+ T cells sorted from blood, obtained in a trial of the OX40 agonist ivuxolimab. The receptors derive from an adult with an advanced solid tumor such as melanoma, head and neck, liver or kidney cancer. CDR3s leave out the opening cysteine and the closing phenylalanine or tryptophan. Fields, in order: clone size, V gene, J gene, CDR3 protein. Size is stated for part of the rows, as once, few or many counts, or as a class when the clone is expanded.

>-|TRBV2|TRBJ2-2
ASLSREWNTGELF
>-|TRBV5-8|TRBJ2-3
ASSLLYSGAQDTQY
>-|TRBV7-9|TRBJ2-5
ASSLQREGGETQY
>-|TRBV28|TRBJ2-5
ASIRGDIGETQY
>-|TRBV6-5|TRBJ2-1
ASSYAGLAGVDGQF
>once|TRBV10-3|TRBJ2-5
AISDRAQETQY
>-|TRBV1|TRBJ2-3
TSSQRTEGLDTQY
>-|TRBV4-1|TRBJ2-3
ASSQDDSGMSDTQY
>-|TRBV29-1|TRBJ2-7
SVRTGNSYEQY
>-|TRBV9|TRBJ2-7
ASSPRQATYEQY
>medium-sized|TRBV7-3|TRBJ1-3
ASSSDPSSGNTIY
>-|TRBV28|TRBJ2-3
ASSLGQRTDTQY
>-|TRBV29-1|TRBJ1-2
SVRGGKANYGYT
>-|TRBV7-6|TRBJ1-3
ASSSRQDTIY
>-|TRBV5-6|TRBJ2-5
ASSLLAGQETQY
>-|TRBV9|TRBJ2-2
ASSVPRKDRDTGELF
>-|TRBV10-3|TRBJ1-1
AISERGNTEAF
>-|TRBV11-2|TRBJ2-7
ASSYGYEQY
>-|TRBV7-6|TRBJ2-1
ASSLRAVDYRGPNEQF
>-|TRBV7-9|TRBJ2-1
ASSSPHGRADEQF
>-|TRBV2|TRBJ2-7
ASSVGLANYEQY
>-|TRBV27|TRBJ1-1
ASSLMRGDTEAF
>-|TRBV2|TRBJ2-7
ASSGQSFYEQY
>-|TRBV4-1|TRBJ1-6
ASSQDQIRNSPLH
>-|TRBV19|TRBJ2-1
ASSIRGAHEQF
>-|TRBV19|TRBJ2-3
ASSPPWTTDTQY
>-|TRBV4-3|TRBJ2-7
ASSQSRTGHYEQY
>-|TRBV29-1|TRBJ2-7
SVESSASYEQY